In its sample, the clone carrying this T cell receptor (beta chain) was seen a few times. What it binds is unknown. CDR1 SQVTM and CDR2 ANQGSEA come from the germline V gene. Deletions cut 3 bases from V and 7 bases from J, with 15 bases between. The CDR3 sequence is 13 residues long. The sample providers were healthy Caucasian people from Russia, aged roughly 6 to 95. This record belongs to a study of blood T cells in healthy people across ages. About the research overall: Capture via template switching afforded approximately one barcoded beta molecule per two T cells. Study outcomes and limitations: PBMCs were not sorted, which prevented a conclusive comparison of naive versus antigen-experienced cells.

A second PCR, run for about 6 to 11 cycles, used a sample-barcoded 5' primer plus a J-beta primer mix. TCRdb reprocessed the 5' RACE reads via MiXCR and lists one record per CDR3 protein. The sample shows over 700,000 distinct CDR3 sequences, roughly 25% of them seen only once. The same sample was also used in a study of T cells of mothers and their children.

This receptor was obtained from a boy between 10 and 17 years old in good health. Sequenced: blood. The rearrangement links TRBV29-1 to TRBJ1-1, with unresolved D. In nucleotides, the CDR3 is TGCAGCGTTGAGGAGGCCATCCAGCTTGAAGCTTTCTTT. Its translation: CSVEEAIQLEAFF.